The 19 T cell receptor beta chains in this list originate from one sample, sequenced in a study of T cell responses to AZD1222 COVID-19 vaccine. The protocol was immunoSEQ multiplex PCR, while the TCRdb copy is restricted to in-frame clones and leaves out a portion. The sample includes about 70,000 clones, approximately 90% seen only once; the top ten take around 4.4%. Here the sequenced sample was peripheral blood, taken 28 days after the second dose of the MenACWY control vaccine. The receptors were gathered from an adult who received the MenACWY meningococcal vaccine as a control.

The chain is built from TRBV28 and TRBJ2-7; TRBD2 is a possible D gene (5 bases). The V end lost 5 bases, the J end lost 1 base, and 24 bases lay between the germline ends. CDR3 length equals 18 residues. Germline V gene lookup returns CDR1 MDHEN and CDR2 SYDVKM. The chain's CDR3 is CASSPSGLFRISSYEQYF. DNA of the CDR3: TGTGCCAGCAGTCCTAGTGGACTGTTCCGAATATCTTCCTACGAGCAGTACTTC. Together with reference TRBV28 and TRBJ2-7, the CDR3 gives the full variable domain: DVKVTQSSRYLVKRTGEKVFLECVQDMDHENMFWYRQDPGLGLRLIYFSYDVKMKEKGDIPEGYSVSREKKERFSLILESASTNQTSMYLCASSPSGLFRISSYEQYFGPGTRLTVT.

This clone showed up just a few times. The chain combines TRBV5-1 with TRBJ2-7; the match to TRBD2 covers 15 bases. The germline CDR1 and CDR2 sequences are SGHRS and YFSETQ. The V and J ends lost 6 bases and 3 bases, in that order; junction bases with no gene match: 4. The CDR3 has 15 residues. CDR3 nucleotide sequence: TGCGCCAGCAAGGAGGGACTAGCGGGGGGCTACGAGCAGTACTTC. This sequence encodes CASKEGLAGGYEQYF.

This chain joins TRBV7-2 and TRBJ2-7; 7 bases fit TRBD1. Per germline, CDR1 SGHTA and CDR2 FQGNSA. The junction had 2 bases not matched to a gene; V was cut back by 0 bases and J by 3 bases. This CDR3 is 14 amino acids long. The CDR3 sequence is CASSLAAGGYEQYF. The CDR3 region has the DNA TGTGCCAGCAGCTTAGCGGCAGGGGGCTACGAGCAGTACTTC.

The V gene is TRBV30, the J gene TRBJ1-2; D call uncertain. Deletions cut 0 bases from V and 2 bases from J, with 4 bases between. Germline loops: CDR1 GTSNPN, CDR2 SVGIG (reference sequence). There are 12 residues in the CDR3. CDR3 in amino acids: CAWSVQNYGYTF. In DNA form, the CDR3 reads TGTGCCTGGAGTGTACAGAACTATGGCTACACCTTC.

This rearrangement joins TRBV7-9 to TRBJ1-1; D possibly corresponds to TRBD1 (5 bases). This CDR3 is 13 amino acids long. CDR1 and CDR2 (germline): SEHNR, FQNEAQ (reference sequence). The V end lost 5 bases, the J end lost 1 base, and 8 bases lay between the germline ends. For the CDR3, the DNA is TGTGCCAGCAGCCCAACAGGGAACACTGAAGCTTTCTTT. This encodes CASSPTGNTEAFF. Looking up the rest from reference TRBV7-9 and TRBJ1-1 gives the full variable domain: DTGVSQNPRHKITKRGQNVTFRCDPISEHNRLYWYRQTLGQGPEFLTYFQNEAQLEKSRLLSDRFSAERPKGSFSTLEIQRTEQGDSAMYLCASSPTGNTEAFFGQGTRLTVV.

The chain employs TRBV19 and TRBJ1-5, with D possibly being TRBD1 (5 bases). The CDR3 is made up of 15 amino acids. V lost 6 bases and J 7 bases, leaving 19 bases between the germline ends. Germline lookup yields CDR1 LNHDA and CDR2 SQIVND (reference sequence). For the CDR3, the DNA is TGTGCCAGTAGCGGCGGGTTAGGGGTTCGCCAGCCCCAGCATTTT. Its translation is CASSGGLGVRQPQHF. Complete variable domain (other parts from reference TRBV19 and TRBJ1-5): DGGITQSPKYLFRKEGQNVTLSCEQNLNHDAMYWYRQDPGQGLRLIYYSQIVNDFQKGDIAEGYSVSREKKESFPLTVTSAQKNPTAFYLCASSGGLGVRQPQHFGDGTRLSIL.

The chain joins TRBV18 to TRBJ2-3; the match to TRBD2 covers 7 bases. Germline V gives CDR1 KGHSH, CDR2 LQKENI. CDR3 length: 16 residues. V dropped 3 bases and J dropped 0; count of bases not matched to a gene: 6. CDR3 amino acids: CASSPMGGLSTDTQYF. DNA of the CDR3: TGTGCCAGCTCACCTATGGGAGGGCTAAGCACAGATACGCAGTATTTT.

This chain connects TRBV28 to TRBJ1-2; 10 nucleotides match TRBD1. CDR1 and CDR2 (germline): MDHEN, SYDVKM. Germline trimming cut 6 bases from V and 3 bases from J; bases unmatched to any gene: 1. This CDR3 spans 13 amino acids. CDR3 sequence (DNA): TGTGCCAGCAGAGGACAGGGGGACTATGGCTACACCTTC. This codes for CASRGQGDYGYTF.

The chain recombines TRBV27 with TRBJ1-2; D ambiguous. The CDR3 spans 12 residues. CDR1 is MNHEY, CDR2 SMNVEV, per germline (reference sequence). The V end lost 5 bases, the J end lost 8 bases, and 12 bases lay between the germline ends. CDR3: CASSPTDGGYTF. The CDR3 DNA sequence: TGTGCCAGCAGTCCTACGGATGGGGGCTACACCTTC.

This rearrangement joins TRBV5-1 to TRBJ1-2; possibly TRBD1 for D (6 bases). V lost 0 bases, J lost 8 bases, and 17 bases lay in between. The CDR3 sequence is 15 residues long. CDR1 is SGHRS and CDR2 is YFSETQ in the germline V gene. CDR3 DNA: TGCGCCAGCAGCTTGGGACCTGAGGGGGTAGAGGGCTACACCTTC. As protein: CASSLGPEGVEGYTF.

This clone showed up just a few times. V usage is TRBV11-2 and J usage is TRBJ2-1; 8 bases are a match to TRBD2. Germline CDR1 SGHAT, CDR2 FQNNGV. With V trimmed by 4 bases and J by 8 bases, 10 bases remained unmatched. CDR3 length: 15 amino acids. The CDR3 loop reads CASSSSGRRNDEQFF. CDR3 nucleotides: TGTGCCAGCAGCTCAAGCGGGAGACGCAACGATGAGCAGTTCTTC. Filled out from reference TRBV11-2 and TRBJ2-1, the complete variable domain reads EAGVAQSPRYKIIEKRQSVAFWCNPISGHATLYWYQQILGQGPKLLIQFQNNGVVDDSQLPKDRFSAERLKGVDSTLKIQPAKLEDSAVYLCASSSSGRRNDEQFFGPGTRLTVL.

Only a few counts were recorded for this clone. The genes are TRBV14 and TRBJ1-4; D not certain. This CDR3 spans 13 amino acids. CDR1 is SGHDN and CDR2 is FVKESK in the germline V gene. Trimming shortened V by 4 bases and J by 8 bases, and 11 bases separated the two germline ends. CDR3 sequence (DNA): TGTGCCAGCAGCCCCCGTGTTGACGAAAAACTGTTTTTT. Protein product: CASSPRVDEKLFF.

V usage is TRBV19 and J usage is TRBJ2-5; D perhaps matches TRBD2 (5 bases). CDR1 and CDR2 from the germline V gene are LNHDA and SQIVND (reference sequence). The CDR3 runs to 15 residues. V was shortened by 2 bases and J by 1 base, with 11 bases between the two germline ends. CDR3 in amino acids: CASSISFGSQETQYF. Written as DNA, the CDR3 is TGTGCCAGTAGTATATCTTTTGGGAGCCAAGAGACCCAGTACTTC.

The table lists this clone with a few counts. The V and J genes are TRBV4-1 and TRBJ1-2; D gene uncertain. Germline V gives CDR1 MGHRA, CDR2 YSYEKL. The CDR3 totals 14 residues. V was pared by 6 bases and J by 4 bases, with 15 bases between. CDR3 nucleotide sequence: TGCGCCAGCAGGTTCGAGGGTGGAGGCTATGGCTACACCTTC. This translates into CASRFEGGGYGYTF.

This clone was picked up one time. The chain has TRBV5-1 and TRBJ1-1; 8 nucleotides agree with TRBD1. The CDR3 is 17 residues long. V trimming: 4 bases; J trimming: 3 bases; junction bases outside the gene matches: 14. Germline V gene lookup returns CDR1 SGHRS and CDR2 YFSETQ. CDR3 loop: CASSPDRGLGTHTEAFF. DNA of the CDR3: TGCGCCAGCAGCCCCGACAGGGGACTCGGGACGCACACTGAAGCTTTCTTT.

This clone came up once. The rearrangement joins TRBV6-5 to TRBJ1-1; D unclear. The CDR3 is made up of 11 amino acids. Germline V gives CDR1 MNHEY, CDR2 SVGAGI. Deletions cut 7 bases from V and 5 bases from J, with 8 bases between. The CDR3 region has the DNA TGTGCCAGCATAAGGAGAACTGAAGCTTTCTTT. Translated, it gives CASIRRTEAFF.

V is TRBV7-2 and J is TRBJ2-3; 8 nucleotides match TRBD1. This CDR3 comprises 16 residues. Germline-derived CDR1 and CDR2 are SGHTA and FQGNSA. The J segment lost 8 bases and the V segment lost 4 bases, leaving 14 bases of the junction unmatched. The DNA of the CDR3 is TGTGCCAGCAGCTCCGTCAGCGGACAGGGCGGAGGTACGCAGTATTTT. Translation: CASSSVSGQGGGTQYF.

The chain recombines TRBV7-2 with TRBJ1-2, with D hard to call. V lost 0 bases, J lost 0 bases, and 11 bases lay in between. CDR3 length: 16 amino acids. Germline CDR1 is SGHTA and CDR2 is FQGNSA. The CDR3 DNA is TGTGCCAGCAGCTTAGCGGGTGCGTCTGCTAACTATGGCTACACCTTC. The encoded protein is CASSLAGASANYGYTF.

The V gene is TRBV5-1, the J gene TRBJ2-3; 7 bases map to TRBD2. CDR1 is SGHRS, CDR2 YFSETQ, per germline. The CDR3 is 17 residues long. Trimming at V came to 4 bases and at J to 3 bases, leaving 14 bases not matched to a gene. The CDR3, as DNA: TGCGCCAGCAGCCCGGAAATCGGCCTCGGGGGGACAGATACGCAGTATTTT. It is translated as CASSPEIGLGGTDTQYF.